This record looks at one T cell receptor beta chain sequence and its context. Its target is unknown. The data were taken from a study of cytomegalovirus exposure and HLA in healthy donors. For the study at large: An earlier analysis identified some 110 million unique TCR beta sequences in about 200 million T cells.

Trimming cost V 1 base and J 5 bases; bases outside gene matches: 6. This CDR3 has 14 residues. Looked up from germline, CDR1 is SGHRS and CDR2 is YFSETQ. Study conclusions and caveats: For TCR beta chains, V- and J-gene trimming was later linked to a missense DCLRE1C variant.

In the PCR, 60 Vbeta and 13 Jbeta primers were used. This table comes from immunoSEQ multiplex PCR, and its TCRdb copy is limited to in-frame clones, with some not included. The data hold a few hundred thousand clones, with about 80% observed a single time. The rearrangement joins TRBV5-1 to TRBJ2-7; 7 bases fit TRBD1. This sequence originates from a girl aged 2-10 years in good health and CMV-seronegative. What was sequenced was PBMCs. CDR3 region: CASSLTGVGNEQYF. CDR3 nucleotide sequence: TGCGCCAGCAGCTTGACAGGGGTAGGAAACGAGCAGTACTTC.